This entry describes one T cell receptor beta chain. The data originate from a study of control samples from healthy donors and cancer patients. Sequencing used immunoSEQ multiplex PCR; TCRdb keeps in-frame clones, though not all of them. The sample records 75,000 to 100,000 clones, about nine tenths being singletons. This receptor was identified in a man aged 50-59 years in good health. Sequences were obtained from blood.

The chain's CDR3 is CASSETEAGTGELFF. The CDR3 bases are TGTGCCAGCAGTGAAACGGAAGCGGGCACCGGGGAGCTGTTTTTT. The chain carries TRBV2 and TRBJ2-2, with a possible D match to TRBD2 (6 bases). The CDR3 has 15 residues. Germline V CDR1 and CDR2: SNHLY, FYNNEI. V was clipped by 2 bases and J by 4 bases, with 11 bases between them.